This TCR beta chain was sequenced during a study of cytomegalovirus exposure and HLA in healthy donors. Notes on the study in general: 164 TCR beta chains were listed as cytomegalovirus-associated.

Turning to this clone: Its antigen remains unknown.

In the PCR, 60 Vbeta and 13 Jbeta primers were used. TCRdb keeps only in-frame clones here, not all; method: immunoSEQ multiplex PCR. The table shows 95,000 to 150,000 clones, with 65% to 90% occurring only once. This clonotype was sampled from a woman between 40 and 50 years old in good health and CMV-seronegative. Sequencing was carried out using PBMCs.

The CDR3 DNA sequence: TGTGCCAGCAGCTTAGCAGGCGCCTACAATGAGCAGTTCTTC. Amino acid sequence: CASSLAGAYNEQFF. The chain employs TRBV11-3 and TRBJ2-1; D ambiguous. The V gene lost 1 base and the J gene lost 2 bases, with 6 bases spanning the gap. CDR1 SGHNT and CDR2 YENEEA come from the germline V gene. This CDR3 contains 14 residues. The full variable domain, rest sourced from reference TRBV11-3 and TRBJ2-1, is EAGVVQSPRYKIIEKKQPVAFWCNPISGHNTLYWYLQNLGQGPELLIRYENEEAVDDSQLPKDRFSAERLKGVDSTLKIQPAELGDSAVYLCASSLAGAYNEQFFGPGTRLTVL.